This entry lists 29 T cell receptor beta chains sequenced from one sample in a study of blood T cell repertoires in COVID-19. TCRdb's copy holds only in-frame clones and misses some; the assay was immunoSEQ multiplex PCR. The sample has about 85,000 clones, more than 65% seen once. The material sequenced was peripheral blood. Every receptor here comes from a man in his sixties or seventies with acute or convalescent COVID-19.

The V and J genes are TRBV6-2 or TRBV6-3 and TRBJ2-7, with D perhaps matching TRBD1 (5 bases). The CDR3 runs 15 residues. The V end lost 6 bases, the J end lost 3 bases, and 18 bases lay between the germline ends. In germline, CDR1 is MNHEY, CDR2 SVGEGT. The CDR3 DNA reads TGTGCCAGCAGCCCCGGACATGGCCAGGACTACGAGCAGTACTTC. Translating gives CASSPGHGQDYEQYF.

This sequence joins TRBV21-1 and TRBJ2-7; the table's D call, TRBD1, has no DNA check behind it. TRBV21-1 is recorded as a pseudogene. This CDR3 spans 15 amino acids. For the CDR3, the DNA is TGTGCCAGCAGAAGTAACAGGGCAGGATGCTACGAGCAGTACTTC. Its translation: CASRSNRAGCYEQYF.

The CDR3 DNA follows: TGTGCCACCAGCGCCCGGGACAGGAACGGCTACACCTTC. Protein sequence: CATSARDRNGYTF. The chain is built from TRBV15 and TRBJ1-2, with 8 bases matching TRBD1. After removal of 5 bases from V and 8 bases from J, the junction contained 7 bases not matched to a gene. Germline V CDR1 and CDR2: LNHNV, YYDKDF (reference sequence). The length of the CDR3 is 13 residues.

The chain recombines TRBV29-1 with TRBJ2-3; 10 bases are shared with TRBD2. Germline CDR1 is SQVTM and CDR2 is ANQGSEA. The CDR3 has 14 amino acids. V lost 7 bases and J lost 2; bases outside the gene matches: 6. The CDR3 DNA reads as TGCAGCGCGGGAGCGGGGGGGAACACAGATACGCAGTATTTT. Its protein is CSAGAGGNTDTQYF.

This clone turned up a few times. CDR3 protein: CASSGGGDTDTQYF. The DNA for the CDR3 is TGTGCATCTAGCGGGGGTGGTGACACAGATACGCAGTATTTT. The chain employs TRBV28 and TRBJ2-3; TRBD2 matches at 10 bases. Germline CDR1 reads MDHEN; CDR2 reads SYDVKM. The CDR3 covers 14 residues.

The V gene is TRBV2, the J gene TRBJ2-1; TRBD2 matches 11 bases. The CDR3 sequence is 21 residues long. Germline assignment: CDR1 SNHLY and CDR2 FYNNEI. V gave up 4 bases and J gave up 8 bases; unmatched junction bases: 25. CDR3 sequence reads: CASSGALGTVNLAGGLDEQFF. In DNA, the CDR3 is TGTGCCAGCAGTGGAGCTTTAGGGACAGTGAACTTAGCGGGGGGGCTTGATGAGCAGTTCTTC.

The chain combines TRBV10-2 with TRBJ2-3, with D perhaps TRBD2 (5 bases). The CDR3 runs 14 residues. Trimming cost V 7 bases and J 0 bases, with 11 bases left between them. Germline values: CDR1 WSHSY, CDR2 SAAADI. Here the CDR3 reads CASKRAPSTDTQYF. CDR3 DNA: TGCGCCAGCAAGAGGGCTCCGAGCACAGATACGCAGTATTTT.

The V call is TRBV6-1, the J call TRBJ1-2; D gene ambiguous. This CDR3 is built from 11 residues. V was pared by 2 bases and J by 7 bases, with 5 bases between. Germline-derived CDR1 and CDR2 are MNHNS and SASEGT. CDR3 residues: CASSERSGYTF. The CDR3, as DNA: TGTGCCAGCAGTGAACGGAGTGGCTACACCTTC.

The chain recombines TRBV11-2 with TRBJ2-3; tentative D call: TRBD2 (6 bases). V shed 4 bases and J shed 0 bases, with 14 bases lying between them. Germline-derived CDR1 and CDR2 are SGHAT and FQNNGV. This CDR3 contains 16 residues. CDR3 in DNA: TGTGCCAGCAGCTCAAGGACTACCTCTAGCACAGATACGCAGTATTTT. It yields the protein CASSSRTTSSTDTQYF.

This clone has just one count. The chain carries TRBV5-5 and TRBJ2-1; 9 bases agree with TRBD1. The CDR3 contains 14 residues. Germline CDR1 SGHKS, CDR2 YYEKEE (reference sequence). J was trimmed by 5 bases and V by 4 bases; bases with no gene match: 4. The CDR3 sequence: CASSEDRGDNEQFF. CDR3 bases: TGTGCCAGCAGCGAGGACAGGGGAGACAATGAGCAGTTCTTC.

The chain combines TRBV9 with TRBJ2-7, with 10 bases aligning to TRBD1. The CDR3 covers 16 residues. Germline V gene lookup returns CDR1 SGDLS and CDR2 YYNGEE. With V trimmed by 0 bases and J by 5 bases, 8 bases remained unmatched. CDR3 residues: CASSVDGTGVIHEQYF. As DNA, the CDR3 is TGTGCCAGCAGCGTAGACGGGACAGGGGTTATCCACGAGCAGTACTTC.

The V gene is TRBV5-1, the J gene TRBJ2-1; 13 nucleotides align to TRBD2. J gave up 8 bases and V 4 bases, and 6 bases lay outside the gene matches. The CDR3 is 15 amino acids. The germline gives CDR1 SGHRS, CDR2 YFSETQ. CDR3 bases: TGCGCCAGCAGCCATGGACTAGCGGGGGTGGATGAGCAGTTCTTC. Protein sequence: CASSHGLAGVDEQFF.

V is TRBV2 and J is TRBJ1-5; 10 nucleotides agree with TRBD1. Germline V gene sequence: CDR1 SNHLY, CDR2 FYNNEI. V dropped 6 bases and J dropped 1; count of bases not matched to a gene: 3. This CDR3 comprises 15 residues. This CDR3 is CASRGQGSSNQPQHF. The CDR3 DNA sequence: TGTGCCAGCAGGGGACAGGGGTCGAGCAATCAGCCCCAGCATTTT.

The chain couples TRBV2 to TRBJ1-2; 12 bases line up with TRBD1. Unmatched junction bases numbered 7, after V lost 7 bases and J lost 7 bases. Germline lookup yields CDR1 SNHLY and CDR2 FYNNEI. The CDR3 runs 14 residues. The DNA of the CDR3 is TGTGCCAGCATCATGGGGGGACAGGGGGCTGGCTACACCTTC. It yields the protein CASIMGGQGAGYTF.

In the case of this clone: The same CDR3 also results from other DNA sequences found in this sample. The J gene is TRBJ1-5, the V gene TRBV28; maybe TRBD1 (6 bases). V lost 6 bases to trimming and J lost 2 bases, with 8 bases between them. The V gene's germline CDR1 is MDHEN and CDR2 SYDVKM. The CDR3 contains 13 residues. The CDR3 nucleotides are TGTGCCAGCAGACGGACAGGCAATCAGCCCCAGCATTTT. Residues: CASRRTGNQPQHF.

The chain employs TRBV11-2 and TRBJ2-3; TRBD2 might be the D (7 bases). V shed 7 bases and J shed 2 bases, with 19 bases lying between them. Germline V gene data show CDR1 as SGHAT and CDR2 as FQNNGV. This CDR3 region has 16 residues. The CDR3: CASKKLGGGATDTQYF. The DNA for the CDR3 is TGTGCCAGCAAAAAACTCGGAGGGGGGGCCACAGATACGCAGTATTTT.

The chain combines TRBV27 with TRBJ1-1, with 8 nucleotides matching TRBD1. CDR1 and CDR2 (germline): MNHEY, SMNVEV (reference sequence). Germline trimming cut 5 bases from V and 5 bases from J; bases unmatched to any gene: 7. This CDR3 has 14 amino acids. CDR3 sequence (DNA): TGTGCCAGCAGTCTCTGGACAGGGCAGACTGAAGCTTTCTTT. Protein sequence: CASSLWTGQTEAFF.

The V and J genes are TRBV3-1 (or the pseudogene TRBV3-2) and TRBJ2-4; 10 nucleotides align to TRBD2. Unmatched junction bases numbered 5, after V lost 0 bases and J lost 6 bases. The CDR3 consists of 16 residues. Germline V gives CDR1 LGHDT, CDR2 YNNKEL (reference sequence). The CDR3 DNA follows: TGTGCCAGCAGCCAAGACGTAGCGGGGGGCTCAAACATTCAGTACTTC. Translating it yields CASSQDVAGGSNIQYF.

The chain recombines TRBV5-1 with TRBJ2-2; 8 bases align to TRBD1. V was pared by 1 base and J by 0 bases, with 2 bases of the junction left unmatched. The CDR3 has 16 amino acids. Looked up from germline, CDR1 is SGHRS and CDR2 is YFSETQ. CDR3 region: CASSLKQGANTGELFF. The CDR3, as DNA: TGCGCCAGCAGCTTGAAACAGGGGGCGAACACCGGGGAGCTGTTTTTT.

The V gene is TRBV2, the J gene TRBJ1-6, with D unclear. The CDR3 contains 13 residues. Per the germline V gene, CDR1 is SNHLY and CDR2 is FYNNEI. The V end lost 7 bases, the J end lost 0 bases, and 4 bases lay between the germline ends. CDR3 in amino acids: CASKSSYNSPLHF. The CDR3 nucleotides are TGTGCCAGCAAGAGCTCCTATAATTCACCCCTCCACTTT.

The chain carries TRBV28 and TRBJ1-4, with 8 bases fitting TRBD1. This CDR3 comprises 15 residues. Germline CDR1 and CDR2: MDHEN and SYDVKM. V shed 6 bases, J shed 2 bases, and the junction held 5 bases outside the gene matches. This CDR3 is CASRRQGRTNEKLFF. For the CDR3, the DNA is TGTGCCAGCAGGAGACAGGGGAGGACTAATGAAAAACTGTTTTTT.

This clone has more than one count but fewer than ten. CDR3 DNA sequence: TGTGCCAGCAGCTCCCCAAATTCACCCCTCCACTTT. Amino acids: CASSSPNSPLHF. The V gene is TRBV7-9, the J gene TRBJ1-6, with D hard to call. Germline V gene sequence: CDR1 SEHNR, CDR2 FQNEAQ (reference sequence). Trimming cost V 4 bases and J 7 bases, with 5 bases left between them. There are 12 residues in the CDR3.

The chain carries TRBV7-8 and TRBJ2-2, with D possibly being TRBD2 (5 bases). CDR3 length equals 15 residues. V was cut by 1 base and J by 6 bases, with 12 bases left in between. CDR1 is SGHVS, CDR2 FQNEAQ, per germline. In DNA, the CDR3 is TGTGCCAGCAGCTTAGTTTCGGGGTGGGCCGGGGAGCTGTTTTTT. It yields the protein CASSLVSGWAGELFF.

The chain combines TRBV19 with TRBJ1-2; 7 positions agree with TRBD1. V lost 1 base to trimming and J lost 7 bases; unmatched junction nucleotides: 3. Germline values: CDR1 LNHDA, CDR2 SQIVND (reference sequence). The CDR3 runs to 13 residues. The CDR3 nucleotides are TGTGCCAGTAGTATAGGTACAGGGGTTGGCTACACCTTC. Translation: CASSIGTGVGYTF.

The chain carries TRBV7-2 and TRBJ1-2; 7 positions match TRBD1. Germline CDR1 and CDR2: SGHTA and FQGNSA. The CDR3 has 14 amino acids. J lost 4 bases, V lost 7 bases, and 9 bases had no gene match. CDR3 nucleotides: TGTGCCAGCAACTCGGGCTGGGACAGCTATGGCTACACCTTC. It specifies CASNSGWDSYGYTF.

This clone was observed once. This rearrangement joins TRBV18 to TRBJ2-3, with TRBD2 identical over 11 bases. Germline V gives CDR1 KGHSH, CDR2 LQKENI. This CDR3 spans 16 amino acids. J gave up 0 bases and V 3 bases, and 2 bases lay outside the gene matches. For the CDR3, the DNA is TGTGCCAGCTCACCCTTAGCGGGGGGGAGCACAGATACGCAGTATTTT. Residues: CASSPLAGGSTDTQYF.

The CDR3 nucleotides read TGTGCCAGTAGTATCGACAGGGTCGAGCAGTACTTC. It translates to CASSIDRVEQYF. The rearrangement joins TRBV19 to TRBJ2-7, with TRBD1 matching over 7 bases. The germline V gene has CDR1 LNHDA and CDR2 SQIVND (reference sequence). The V and J ends lost 3 bases and 6 bases, in that order; junction bases with no gene match: 2. The CDR3 is 12 residues long.

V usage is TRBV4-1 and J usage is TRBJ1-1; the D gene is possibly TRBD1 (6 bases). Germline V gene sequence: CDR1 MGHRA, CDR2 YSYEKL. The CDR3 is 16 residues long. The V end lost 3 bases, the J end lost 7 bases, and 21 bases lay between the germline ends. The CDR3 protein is CASSQGLTGHLVEAFF. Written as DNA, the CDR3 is TGCGCCAGCAGCCAGGGGCTGACAGGCCACCTGGTTGAAGCTTTCTTT.

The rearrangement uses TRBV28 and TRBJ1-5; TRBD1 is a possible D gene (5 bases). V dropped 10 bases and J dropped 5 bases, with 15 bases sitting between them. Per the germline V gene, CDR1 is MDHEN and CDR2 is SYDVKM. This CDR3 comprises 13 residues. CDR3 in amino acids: CAIQRGEDQPQHF. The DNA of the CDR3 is TGTGCCATCCAACGGGGGGAGGATCAGCCCCAGCATTTT.